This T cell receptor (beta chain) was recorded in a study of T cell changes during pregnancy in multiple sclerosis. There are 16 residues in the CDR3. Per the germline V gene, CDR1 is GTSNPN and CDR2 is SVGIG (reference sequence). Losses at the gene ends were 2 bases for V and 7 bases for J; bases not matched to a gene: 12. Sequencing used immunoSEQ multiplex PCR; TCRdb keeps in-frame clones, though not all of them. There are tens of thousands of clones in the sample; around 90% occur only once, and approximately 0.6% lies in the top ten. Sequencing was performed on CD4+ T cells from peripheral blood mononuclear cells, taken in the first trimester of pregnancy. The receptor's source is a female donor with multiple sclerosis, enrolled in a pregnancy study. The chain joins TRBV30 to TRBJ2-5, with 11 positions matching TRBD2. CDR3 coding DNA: TGTGCCTGGAGTCCCTTAGCGGGGGGGGTTTTTTCGACCCAGTACTTC. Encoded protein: CAWSPLAGGVFSTQYF.